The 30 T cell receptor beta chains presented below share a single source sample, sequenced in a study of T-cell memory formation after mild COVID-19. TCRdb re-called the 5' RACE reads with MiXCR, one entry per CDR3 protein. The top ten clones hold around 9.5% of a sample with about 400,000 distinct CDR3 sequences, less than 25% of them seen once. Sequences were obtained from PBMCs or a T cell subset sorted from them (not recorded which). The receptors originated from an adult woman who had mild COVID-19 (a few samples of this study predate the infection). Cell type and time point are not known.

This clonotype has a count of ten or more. CDR3 sequence (DNA): TGTGCCACCAGCAGAGATCGAGGGGAAGAGACCCAGTACTTC. This gives the protein CATSRDRGEETQYF. The V gene is TRBV15, the J gene TRBJ2-5; tentatively, D is TRBD1 or TRBD2 (5 bases each). This CDR3 is 14 amino acids long. The germline CDR1 and CDR2 sequences are LNHNV and YYDKDF (reference sequence). The germline V and J ends were trimmed by 0 bases and 3 bases, with 8 bases remaining between them. Supplemented by reference TRBV15 and TRBJ2-5, the full variable domain reads DAMVIQNPRYQVTQFGKPVTLSCSQTLNHNVMYWYQQKSSQAPKLLFHYYDKDFNNEADTPDNFQSRRPNTSFCFLDIRSPGLGDTAMYLCATSRDRGEETQYFGPGTRLLVL.

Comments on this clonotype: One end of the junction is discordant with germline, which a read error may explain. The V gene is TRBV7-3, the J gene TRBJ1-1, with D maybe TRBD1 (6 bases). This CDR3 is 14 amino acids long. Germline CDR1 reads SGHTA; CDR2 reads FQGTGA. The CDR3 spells CASSLQGSNTEALF. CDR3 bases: TGTGCCAGCAGCTTACAGGGGAGTAACACTGAAGCTTTATTT.

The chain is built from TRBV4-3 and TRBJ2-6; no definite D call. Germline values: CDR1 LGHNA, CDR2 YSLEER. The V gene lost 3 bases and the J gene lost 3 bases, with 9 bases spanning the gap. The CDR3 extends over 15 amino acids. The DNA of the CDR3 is TGCGCCAGCAGCCACGATTTAGGTGGGGCCAACGTCCTGACTTTC. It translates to CASSHDLGGANVLTF.

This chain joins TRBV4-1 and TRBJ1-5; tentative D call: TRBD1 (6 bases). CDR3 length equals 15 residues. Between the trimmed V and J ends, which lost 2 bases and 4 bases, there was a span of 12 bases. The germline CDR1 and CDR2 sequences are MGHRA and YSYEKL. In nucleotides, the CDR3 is TGCGCCAGCAGCCAACTGGGACATGGGAATCAGCCCCAGCATTTT. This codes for CASSQLGHGNQPQHF.

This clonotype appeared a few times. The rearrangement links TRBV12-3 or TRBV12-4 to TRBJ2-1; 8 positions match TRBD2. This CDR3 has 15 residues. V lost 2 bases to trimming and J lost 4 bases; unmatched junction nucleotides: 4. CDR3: CASSLISGRYNEQFF. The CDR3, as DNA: TGTGCCAGCAGTTTAATAAGCGGGAGATACAATGAGCAGTTCTTC.

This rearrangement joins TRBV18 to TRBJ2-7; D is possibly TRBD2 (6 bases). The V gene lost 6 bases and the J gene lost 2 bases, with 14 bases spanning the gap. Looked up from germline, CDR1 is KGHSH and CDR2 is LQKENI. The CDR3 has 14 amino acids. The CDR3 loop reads CASSPGGAAYEQYF. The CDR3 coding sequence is TGTGCCAGCTCCCCCGGCGGGGCAGCCTACGAGCAGTACTTC.

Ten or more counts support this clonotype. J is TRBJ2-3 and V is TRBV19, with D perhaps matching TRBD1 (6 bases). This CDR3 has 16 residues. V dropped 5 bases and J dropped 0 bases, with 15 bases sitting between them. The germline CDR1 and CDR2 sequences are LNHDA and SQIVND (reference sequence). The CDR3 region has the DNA TGTGCCAGTAGTTTCCTCCTGGGGGCTAGCACAGATACGCAGTATTTT. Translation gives CASSFLLGASTDTQYF.

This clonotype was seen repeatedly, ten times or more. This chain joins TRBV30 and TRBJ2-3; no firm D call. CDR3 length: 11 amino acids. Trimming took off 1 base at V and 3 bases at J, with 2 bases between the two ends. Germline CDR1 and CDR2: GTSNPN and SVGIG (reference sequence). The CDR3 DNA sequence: TGTGCCTGGAGTGGAACAGATACGCAGTATTTT. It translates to CAWSGTDTQYF.

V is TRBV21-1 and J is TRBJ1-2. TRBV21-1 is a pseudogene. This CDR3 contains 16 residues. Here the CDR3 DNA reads TGTGCCAGCAGCAGTTGCTTGACGGGGCCTAGGTATGGCTACACCTTC. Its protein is CASSSCLTGPRYGYTF.

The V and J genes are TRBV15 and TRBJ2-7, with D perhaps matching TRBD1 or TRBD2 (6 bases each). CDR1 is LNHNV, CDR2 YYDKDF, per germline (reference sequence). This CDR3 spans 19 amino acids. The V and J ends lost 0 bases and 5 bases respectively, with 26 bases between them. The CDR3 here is CATSRDDWGTRASGDEQYF. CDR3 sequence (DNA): TGTGCCACCAGCAGAGATGATTGGGGGACACGGGCCTCGGGAGACGAGCAGTACTTC.

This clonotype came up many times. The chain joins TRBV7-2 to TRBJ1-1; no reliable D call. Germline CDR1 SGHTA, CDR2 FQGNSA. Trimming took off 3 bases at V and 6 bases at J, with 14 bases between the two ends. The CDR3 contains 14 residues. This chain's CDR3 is CASSFSWPLPEAFF. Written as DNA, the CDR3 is TGTGCCAGCAGCTTTTCGTGGCCCCTCCCTGAAGCTTTCTTT.

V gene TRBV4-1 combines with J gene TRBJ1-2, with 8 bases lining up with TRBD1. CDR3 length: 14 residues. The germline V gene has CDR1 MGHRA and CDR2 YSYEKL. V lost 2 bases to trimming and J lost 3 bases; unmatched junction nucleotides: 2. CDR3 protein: CASSQQTGDYGYTF. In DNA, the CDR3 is TGCGCCAGCAGCCAACAGACAGGGGACTATGGCTACACCTTC.

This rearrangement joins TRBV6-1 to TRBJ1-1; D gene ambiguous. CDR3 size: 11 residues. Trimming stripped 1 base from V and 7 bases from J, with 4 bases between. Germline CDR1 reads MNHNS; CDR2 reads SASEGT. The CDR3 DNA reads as TGTGCCAGCAGTGAAGGCGTTGAAGCTTTCTTT. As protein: CASSEGVEAFF.

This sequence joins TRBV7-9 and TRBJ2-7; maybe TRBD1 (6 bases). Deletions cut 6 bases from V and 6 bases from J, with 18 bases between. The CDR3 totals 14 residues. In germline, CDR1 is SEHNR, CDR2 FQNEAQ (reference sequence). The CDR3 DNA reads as TGTGCCAGCAGTGGGGACACGTTGATTTTCGAGCAGTACTTC. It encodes CASSGDTLIFEQYF.

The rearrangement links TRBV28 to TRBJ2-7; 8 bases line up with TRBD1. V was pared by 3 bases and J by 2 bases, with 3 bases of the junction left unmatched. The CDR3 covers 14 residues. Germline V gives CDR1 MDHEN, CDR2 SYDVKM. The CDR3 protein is CASSLTGDPYEQYF. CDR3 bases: TGTGCCAGCAGTTTGACAGGGGACCCCTACGAGCAGTACTTC.

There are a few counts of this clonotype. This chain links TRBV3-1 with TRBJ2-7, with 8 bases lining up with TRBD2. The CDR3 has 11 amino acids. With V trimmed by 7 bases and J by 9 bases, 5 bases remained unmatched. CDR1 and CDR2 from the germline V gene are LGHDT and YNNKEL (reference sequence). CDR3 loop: CASTAGGAQYF. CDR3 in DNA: TGTGCCAGCACCGCGGGGGGCGCGCAGTACTTC.

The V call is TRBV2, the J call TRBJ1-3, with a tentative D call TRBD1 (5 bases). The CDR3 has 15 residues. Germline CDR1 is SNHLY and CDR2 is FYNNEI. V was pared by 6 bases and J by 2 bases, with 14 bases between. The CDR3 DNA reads TGTGCCAGCAGACCAGGGATCTTCACTGGAAACACCATATATTTT. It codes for CASRPGIFTGNTIYF.

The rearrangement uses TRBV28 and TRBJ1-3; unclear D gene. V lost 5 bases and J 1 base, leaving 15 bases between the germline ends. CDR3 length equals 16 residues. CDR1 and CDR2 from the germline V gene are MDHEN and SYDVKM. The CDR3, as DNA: TGTGCCAGCAGTCTATATGGACTATCGTCTGGAAACACCATATATTTT. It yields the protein CASSLYGLSSGNTIYF.

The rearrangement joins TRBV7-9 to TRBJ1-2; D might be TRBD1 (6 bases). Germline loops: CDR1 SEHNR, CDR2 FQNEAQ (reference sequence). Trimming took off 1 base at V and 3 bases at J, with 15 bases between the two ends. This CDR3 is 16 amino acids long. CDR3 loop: CASSLGTGGVDYGYTF. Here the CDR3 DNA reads TGTGCCAGCAGCTTAGGTACCGGGGGCGTCGACTATGGCTACACCTTC.

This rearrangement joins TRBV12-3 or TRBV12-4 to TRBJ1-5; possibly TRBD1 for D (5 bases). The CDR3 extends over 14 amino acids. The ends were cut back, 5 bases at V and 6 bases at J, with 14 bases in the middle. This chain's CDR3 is CASSNQGYGQPQHF. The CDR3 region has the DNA TGTGCCAGCAGTAATCAGGGATACGGTCAGCCCCAGCATTTT.

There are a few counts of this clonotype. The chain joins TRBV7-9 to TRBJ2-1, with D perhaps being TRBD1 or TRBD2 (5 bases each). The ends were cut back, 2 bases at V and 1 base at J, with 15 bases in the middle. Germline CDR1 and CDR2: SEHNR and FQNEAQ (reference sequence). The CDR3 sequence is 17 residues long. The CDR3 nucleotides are TGTGCCAGCAGCTTAAACTGGGGGATAAGGTCCTACAATGAGCAGTTCTTC. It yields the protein CASSLNWGIRSYNEQFF.

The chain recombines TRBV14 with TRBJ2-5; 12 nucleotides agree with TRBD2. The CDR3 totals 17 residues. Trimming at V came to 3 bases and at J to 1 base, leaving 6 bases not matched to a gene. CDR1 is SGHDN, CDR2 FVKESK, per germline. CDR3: CASSHRLAGVPQETQYF. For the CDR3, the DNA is TGTGCCAGCAGCCATCGACTAGCGGGAGTCCCCCAAGAGACCCAGTACTTC.

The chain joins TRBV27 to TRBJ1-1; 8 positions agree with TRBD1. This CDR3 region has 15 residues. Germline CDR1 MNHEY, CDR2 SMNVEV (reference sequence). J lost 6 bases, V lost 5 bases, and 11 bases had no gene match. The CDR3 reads CASSTGTGWAAEAFF. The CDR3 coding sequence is TGTGCCAGCAGTACAGGGACAGGATGGGCCGCTGAAGCTTTCTTT.

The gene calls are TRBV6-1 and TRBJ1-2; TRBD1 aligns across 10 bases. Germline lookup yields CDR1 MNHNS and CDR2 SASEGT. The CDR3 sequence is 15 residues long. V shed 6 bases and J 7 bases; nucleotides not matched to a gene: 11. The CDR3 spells CASSDRTGGHVGYTF. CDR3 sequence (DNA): TGTGCCAGCAGCGACCGGACAGGGGGGCACGTTGGCTACACCTTC.

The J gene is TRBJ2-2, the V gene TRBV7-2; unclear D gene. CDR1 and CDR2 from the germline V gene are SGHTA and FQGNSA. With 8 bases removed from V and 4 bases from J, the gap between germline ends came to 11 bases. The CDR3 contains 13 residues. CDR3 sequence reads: CASASVGTGELFF. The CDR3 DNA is TGTGCCAGCGCCAGCGTCGGCACCGGGGAGCTGTTTTTT.

CDR3 bases: TGTGCCAGCAGTTTATGGGGGATCAACACTGAAGCTTTCTTT. Protein: CASSLWGINTEAFF. The V call is TRBV12-3 or TRBV12-4, the J call TRBJ1-1; perhaps TRBD1 as D (5 bases). Trimming left V 2 bases short and J 2 bases short, with 9 bases between. CDR3 size: 14 residues.

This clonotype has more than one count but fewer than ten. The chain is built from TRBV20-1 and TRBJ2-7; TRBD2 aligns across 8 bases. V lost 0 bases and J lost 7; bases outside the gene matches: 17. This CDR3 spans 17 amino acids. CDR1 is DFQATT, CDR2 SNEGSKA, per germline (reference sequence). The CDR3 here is CSARDPGGPPHIREQYF. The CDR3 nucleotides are TGCAGTGCTAGAGATCCGGGGGGGCCACCACACATTAGGGAGCAGTACTTC.

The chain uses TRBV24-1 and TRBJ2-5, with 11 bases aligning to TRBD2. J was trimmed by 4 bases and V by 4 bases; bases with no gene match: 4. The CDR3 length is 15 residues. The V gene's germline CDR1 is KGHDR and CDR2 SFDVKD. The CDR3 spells CATSDHGTSGETQYF. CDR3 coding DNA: TGTGCCACCAGTGACCACGGGACTAGCGGAGAGACCCAGTACTTC.

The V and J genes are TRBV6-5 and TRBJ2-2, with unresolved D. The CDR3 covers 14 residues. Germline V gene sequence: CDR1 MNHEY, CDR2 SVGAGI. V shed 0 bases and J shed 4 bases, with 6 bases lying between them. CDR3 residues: CASSYSLSTGELFF. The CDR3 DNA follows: TGTGCCAGCAGTTACTCTCTCAGCACCGGGGAGCTGTTTTTT.

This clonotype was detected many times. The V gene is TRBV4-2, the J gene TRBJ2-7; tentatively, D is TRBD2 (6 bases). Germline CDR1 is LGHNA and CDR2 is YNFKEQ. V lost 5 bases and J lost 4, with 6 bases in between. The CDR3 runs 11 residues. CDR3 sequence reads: CASSAGYEQYF. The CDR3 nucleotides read TGTGCCAGCAGCGCGGGATACGAGCAGTACTTC.